A selection of T cell receptor beta chains follows, all from one sample in a study of graft-versus-host responses after intestinal transplantation. Sequencing used immunoSEQ multiplex PCR; TCRdb keeps in-frame clones, though not all of them. The sample holds almost 85,000 clones; around 92% are singletons and the top ten take approximately 0.1%. These TCRs are of unknown antigen specificity. This specimen was unstimulated CD4+ T cells sorted from spleen or lymph node cells, taken before intestinal transplant. The receptors derive from a human donor who received an intestinal transplant. Both conserved end residues are part of each CDR3. Each record gives: CDR3 protein, CDR3 DNA, J gene, V gene, clone size, D gene. A D gene is named only where the DNA matches it firmly. Where a row states a size, it is once, few, many or the class of an expanded clone; other rows omit it.

CSVVGRRSKDTQYF	TGCAGCGTTGTAGGCAGGAGGAGTAAAGATACGCAGTATTTT	TRBJ2-3	TRBV29-1	NA	NA
CSAREAGEQYF	TGCAGTGCTAGAGAAGCTGGCGAGCAGTACTTC	TRBJ2-7	TRBV20-1	once	NA
CASSAQGTDTQYF	TGTGCCAGCAGTGCACAGGGTACAGATACGCAGTATTTT	TRBJ2-3	TRBV2	NA	NA
CASSRSTPYEQYF	TGTGCCAGCAGCCGCTCTACCCCCTACGAGCAGTACTTC	TRBJ2-7	TRBV11-2	NA	NA
CASSLWTGSTDTQYF	TGTGCCAGCAGCTTATGGACAGGTAGCACAGATACGCAGTATTTT	TRBJ2-3	TRBV7-2	NA	TRBD1
CASSLSENIQYF	TGTGCCAGCAGCTTATCCGAAAACATTCAGTACTTC	TRBJ2-4	TRBV5-5	NA	NA
CASSPYKTSGYNEQFF	TGTGCCAGCAGCCCCTATAAGACTAGCGGCTACAATGAGCAGTTCTTC	TRBJ2-1	TRBV9	NA	TRBD2
CASSISTVSAYNEQFF	TGTGCCAGTAGTATATCCACGGTTAGCGCCTACAATGAGCAGTTCTTC	TRBJ2-1	TRBV19	NA	NA
CASRKRGGPGELFF	TGTGCCAGTAGGAAGCGGGGGGGCCCCGGGGAGCTGTTTTTT	TRBJ2-2	TRBV19	NA	TRBD2
CASSLGGAPYNEQFF	TGCGCCAGCAGCTTGGGTGGGGCTCCCTACAATGAGCAGTTCTTC	TRBJ2-1	TRBV5-1	NA	NA
CASSLYGGTNYGYTF	TGTGCCAGCAGTTTATACGGGGGGACCAACTATGGCTACACCTTC	TRBJ1-2	TRBV27	NA	NA
CASSAQGFQPQHF	TGTGCCAGCAGCGCCCAGGGGTTTCAGCCCCAGCATTTT	TRBJ1-5	TRBV2	NA	NA
CASSATYRAVGYNEQFF	TGTGCCAGCAGCGCCACTTACAGGGCAGTTGGTTACAATGAGCAGTTCTTC	TRBJ2-1	TRBV6-4	NA	NA
CASSLVGTSPETQYF	TGTGCCAGCAGCTTAGTTGGGACTAGCCCAGAGACCCAGTACTTC	TRBJ2-5	TRBV7-8	NA	TRBD2
CASSLRGGRTYTDTQYF	TGTGCCAGCAGCTTGCGGGGGGGCCGGACCTACACAGATACGCAGTATTTT	TRBJ2-3	TRBV7-9	NA	TRBD2
CASSIEAVGRTEAFF	TGTGCCAGTAGTATAGAGGCAGTGGGGAGGACTGAAGCTTTCTTT	TRBJ1-1	TRBV19	NA	NA
CASSPTDRDSPLHF	TGTGCCAGCTCACCAACCGACAGGGATTCACCCCTCCACTTT	TRBJ1-6	TRBV18	NA	TRBD1
CASSLQGVDGYTF	TGTGCCAGCAGCCTTCAGGGGGTAGATGGCTACACCTTC	TRBJ1-2	TRBV2	NA	TRBD1
CASSSLSLGANVLTF	TGTGCCAGCAGCTCCCTAAGCTTGGGGGCCAACGTCCTGACTTTC	TRBJ2-6	TRBV7-9	NA	NA
CAWSRTGQGNRELFF	TGTGCCTGGAGCCGGACGGGACAGGGGAACCGGGAGCTGTTTTTT	TRBJ2-2	TRBV30	NA	TRBD1
CAWRTPYGQGGREQYF	TGTGCCTGGAGGACCCCTTACGGACAGGGGGGTCGAGAGCAGTACTTC	TRBJ2-7	TRBV30	NA	TRBD1
CSVRGGVETQYF	TGCAGCGTTCGGGGGGGGGTAGAGACCCAGTACTTC	TRBJ2-5	TRBV29-1	NA	TRBD2
CASSYSFSGGNTIYF	TGTGCCAGCAGTTACTCCTTCAGCGGTGGAAACACCATATATTTT	TRBJ1-3	TRBV6-5	NA	NA
CASSLDTGADEKLFF	TGCGCCAGCAGCTTGGATACAGGGGCGGATGAAAAACTGTTTTTT	TRBJ1-4	TRBV5-1	NA	TRBD1
CASSDSRGLGDQPQHF	TGTGCCAGCAGTGACTCGCGGGGTCTCGGGGATCAGCCCCAGCATTTT	TRBJ1-5	TRBV6-4	NA	NA
CASSLDRETPLHF	TGTGCCAGCAGCTTAGACAGGGAGACACCCCTCCACTTT	TRBJ1-6	TRBV7-6	NA	NA